This TCR beta chain was obtained from a study of T cell responses to AZD1222 COVID-19 vaccine. Whether given at about 4 or about 12 weeks, second doses were pooled. This table comes from immunoSEQ multiplex PCR, and its TCRdb copy is limited to in-frame clones, with some not included. The sample records roughly 150,000 clones, approximately 89% being singletons. Concerning this clone itself: Its target is unknown.

This CDR3 has 15 residues. The ends were cut back, 4 bases at V and 7 bases at J, with 14 bases in the middle. Germline CDR1 and CDR2: SEHNR and FQNEAQ (reference sequence). General observations from the study: Spike-specific TCR breadth and depth went up after people got two AZD1222 doses. Spike as a whole was targeted by vaccine-associated CD4 TCRs, dominant at 160-218 and 743-854. The sample set comprised mostly white British donors with more females, and clonal diversity was possibly underestimated.

The sample consisted of peripheral blood, taken 28 days after the second AZD1222 dose. The rearrangement uses TRBV7-9 and TRBJ1-6, with D perhaps TRBD1 (5 bases). This TCR was recovered from an adult who received the AZD1222 COVID-19 vaccine. CDR3 coding DNA: TGTGCCAGCAGCTGGGGGGACCCAGGAAATTCACCCCTCCACTTT. Amino acid sequence: CASSWGDPGNSPLHF.